This is a list of T cell receptor beta chains from one sample in a study of blood T cell repertoires in COVID-19. Clones were sequenced by immunoSEQ multiplex PCR, and TCRdb holds only the in-frame ones, with some missing. The profile shows about 280,000 clones, approximately 85% of them singletons. The specimen was peripheral blood. The receptors here all came from a man in his fifties with active or convalescent COVID-19. CDR3s include the opening cysteine and the closing phenylalanine or tryptophan. The order of the fields is clone size, J gene, V gene, D gene, CDR3 protein, CDR3 DNA. The D gene is left open where the match is weak. Expanded clones get a size class; other rows say once, few or many, or leave the size out.

>once|TRBJ1-1|TRBV5-5|-
CASSRREVPEAFF
TGTGCCAGCAGCCGGAGGGAGGTGCCTGAAGCTTTCTTT
>-|TRBJ1-4|TRBV7-9|-
CASSGARNEKLFF
TGTGCCAGCAGCGGTGCGCGGAATGAAAAACTGTTTTTT
>-|TRBJ1-4|TRBV10-3|TRBD1
CAISEYRQGAATNEKLFF
TGTGCCATCAGTGAGTACCGACAGGGGGCAGCGACTAATGAAAAACTGTTTTTT
>-|TRBJ2-2|TRBV10-3|-
CAISEGPPGDTGELFF
TGTGCCATCAGTGAGGGCCCCCCGGGGGACACCGGGGAGCTGTTTTTT
>-|TRBJ2-2|TRBV5-6|-
CASSLASGTGELFF
TGTGCCAGCAGCTTGGCCTCGGGCACCGGGGAGCTGTTTTTT
>-|TRBJ2-1|TRBV11-2|TRBD1
CASSLGTGGVDRNEQFF
TGTGCCAGCAGCTTAGGGACAGGGGGCGTCGATAGGAATGAGCAGTTCTTC
>-|TRBJ2-7|TRBV6-5|-
CASSYSDRGAYEQYF
TGTGCCAGCAGTTACTCAGACCGGGGAGCCTACGAGCAGTACTTC
>-|TRBJ2-2|TRBV15|TRBD2
CATSRDPGGNTGELFF
TGTGCCACCAGCAGAGACCCGGGGGGTAACACCGGGGAGCTGTTTTTT
>-|TRBJ1-3|TRBV19|-
CASSIPVEGGTIYF
TGTGCCAGTAGTATTCCGGTCGAGGGCGGCACCATATATTTT
>once|TRBJ2-1|TRBV7-9|TRBD2
CASSQSSGRLSYNEQFF
TGTGCCAGCAGCCAATCGAGCGGGAGGTTATCCTACAATGAGCAGTTCTTC
>-|TRBJ2-3|TRBV5-5|-
CASSLGHFSTDTQYF
TGTGCCAGCAGCCTCGGACACTTTAGCACAGATACGCAGTATTTT
>-|TRBJ2-5|TRBV5-4|TRBD2
CASTPGTSGSRGETQYF
TGTGCCAGCACCCCCGGGACTAGCGGGAGTCGGGGAGAGACCCAGTACTTC
>-|TRBJ2-2|TRBV7-9|TRBD2
CASSRSLSGRAITGELFF
TGTGCCAGCAGTCGAAGCCTTAGCGGGAGGGCTATTACCGGGGAGCTGTTTTTT
>-|TRBJ2-3|TRBV9|TRBD1
CASSVDGQGRTDTQYF
TGTGCCAGCAGCGTAGACGGACAGGGGAGGACAGATACGCAGTATTTT
>-|TRBJ2-7|TRBV6-1|TRBD2
CASSEWGGEQYF
TGTGCCAGCAGTGAATGGGGGGGCGAGCAGTACTTC
>-|TRBJ2-7|TRBV7-9|-
CASSLGPGAYEQYF
TGTGCCAGCAGCTTAGGTCCGGGAGCCTACGAGCAGTACTTC
>-|TRBJ2-7|TRBV10-1|TRBD2
CAIPSGVSSYEQYF
TGCGCCATCCCAAGCGGGGTAAGCTCCTACGAGCAGTACTTC
>-|TRBJ2-3|TRBV7-9|TRBD2
CAQAGLARDTQYF
TGTGCCCAAGCGGGACTAGCGCGAGATACGCAGTATTTT